These 27 T cell receptor beta chains came from one sample sequenced in a study of cytomegalovirus exposure and HLA in healthy donors. The PCR had 60 Vbeta and 13 Jbeta primers. Some clones are missing from TCRdb's copy, which holds only in-frame ones; the method was immunoSEQ multiplex PCR. Of over 150,000 clones in the sample, roughly 80% were seen once. What was sequenced was PBMCs. The receptors stem from a man aged 30-40 years in good health and CMV-seropositive.

The rearrangement joins TRBV11-1 to TRBJ2-7, with TRBD2 identical over 11 bases. This CDR3 region has 15 residues. CDR1 and CDR2 from the germline V gene are SGHAT and FQDESV (reference sequence). Trimming took 2 bases from V and 6 from J; bases not matched to a gene: 6. The CDR3 DNA reads as TGTGCCAGCAGCTTAACTAGCGGGGGCCGTAGCGAGCAGTACTTC. Protein: CASSLTSGGRSEQYF.

V gene TRBV30 combines with J gene TRBJ2-5, with D possibly TRBD1 on 5 matching bases. TRBJ2-7 explains the end of the DNA better; the J call may be wrong. The CDR3 is 13 amino acids. Germline V CDR1 and CDR2: GTSNPN, SVGIG (reference sequence). DNA for the CDR3: TGTGCCTGGGATAGGGGATATTCCTACGAGCAGTACTTC. Translated: CAWDRGYSYEQYF.

V gene TRBV7-9 combines with J gene TRBJ2-1, with a possible D match to TRBD2 (5 bases). The CDR3 runs 13 residues. Germline V gene data show CDR1 as SEHNR and CDR2 as FQNEAQ (reference sequence). The ends were cut back, 1 base at V and 8 bases at J, with 9 bases in the middle. The CDR3 sequence: CASSLGTQYEQFF. CDR3 nucleotides: TGTGCCAGCAGCTTAGGGACTCAATATGAGCAGTTCTTC.

This clone showed up just once. This chain links TRBV7-9 with TRBJ1-1; the match to TRBD1 covers 12 bases. V shed 4 bases and J 1 base; nucleotides not matched to a gene: 4. Germline assignment: CDR1 SEHNR and CDR2 FQNEAQ (reference sequence). This CDR3 region has 16 residues. The CDR3 region is CASSWDRGLGNTEAFF. As DNA, the CDR3 is TGTGCCAGCAGCTGGGACAGGGGGCTAGGGAACACTGAAGCTTTCTTT.

The V and J genes are TRBV30 and TRBJ2-5; 7 bases fit TRBD2. The V segment lost 4 bases and the J segment 6 bases; nucleotides outside the gene matches: 11. This CDR3 comprises 14 residues. The germline CDR1 and CDR2 sequences are GTSNPN and SVGIG (reference sequence). The CDR3 bases are TGTGCCTGGACGGGGGGAGCAATCCTAAAGACCCAGTACTTC. It specifies CAWTGGAILKTQYF.

V usage is TRBV19 and J usage is TRBJ1-2; D uncertain. There are 15 residues in the CDR3. Trimming cost V 5 bases and J 7 bases, with 20 bases left between them. CDR1 and CDR2 from the germline V gene are LNHDA and SQIVND (reference sequence). CDR3: CASSPSGGRVTGYTF. The CDR3, as DNA: TGTGCCAGTAGTCCCAGTGGAGGGCGAGTCACTGGCTACACCTTC.

The chain links TRBV7-9 to TRBJ2-5; 7 bases map to TRBD2. The germline CDR1 and CDR2 sequences are SEHNR and FQNEAQ (reference sequence). The CDR3 covers 17 residues. V shed 4 bases, J shed 5 bases, and the junction held 16 bases outside the gene matches. CDR3 loop: CASSSRLGGGLGETQYF. In DNA form, the CDR3 reads TGTGCCAGCAGCTCTCGCTTGGGGGGAGGGCTAGGGGAGACCCAGTACTTC.

The rearrangement uses TRBV9 and TRBJ1-2; D might be TRBD1 (5 bases). Germline V gives CDR1 SGDLS, CDR2 YYNGEE. Trimming removed 4 bases at V and 1 base at J, with 11 bases between. The CDR3 contains 14 residues. The CDR3 DNA reads TGTGCCAGCAGCCCCGGGGGAGGTAACTATGGCTACACCTTC. This gives the protein CASSPGGGNYGYTF.

The rearrangement uses TRBV28 and TRBJ2-1, with D perhaps TRBD1 (6 bases). Trimming took off 0 bases at V and 4 bases at J, with 10 bases between the two ends. CDR1 is MDHEN and CDR2 is SYDVKM in the germline V gene. The CDR3 runs 15 residues. For the CDR3, the DNA is TGTGCCAGCAGTTTATGGGGGGACAAGTACAATGAGCAGTTCTTC. This gives the protein CASSLWGDKYNEQFF.

V and J are TRBV29-1 and TRBJ1-3; 10 bases align to TRBD1. Losses at the gene ends were 4 bases for V and 9 bases for J; bases not matched to a gene: 6. CDR1 and CDR2 (germline): SQVTM, ANQGSEA. This CDR3 comprises 13 residues. The CDR3 sequence: CSVVKGDRGTIYF. The CDR3 nucleotides read TGCAGCGTTGTTAAGGGGGACAGGGGCACCATATATTTT.

J is TRBJ1-4 and V is TRBV30, with D maybe TRBD1 (6 bases). Germline CDR1 is GTSNPN and CDR2 is SVGIG (reference sequence). This CDR3 has 14 amino acids. The V and J ends lost 0 bases and 9 bases respectively, with 14 bases between them. The CDR3 loop is CAWSVQERGKKLFF. The CDR3 DNA reads TGTGCCTGGAGTGTACAGGAAAGGGGGAAAAAACTGTTTTTT. Drawing the rest from reference TRBV30 and TRBJ1-4, the complete variable domain is SQTIHQWPATLVQPVGSPLSLECTVEGTSNPNLYWYRQAAGRGLQLLFYSVGIGQISSEVPQNLSASRPQDRQFILSSKKLLLSDSGFYLCAWSVQERGKKLFFGSGTQLSVL.

The V and J genes are TRBV7-3 and TRBJ1-1; D is unresolved. CDR1 is SGHTA and CDR2 is FQGTGA in the germline V gene. Trimming cost V 4 bases and J 3 bases, with 9 bases left between them. The CDR3 is made up of 13 amino acids. CDR3 DNA sequence: TGTGCCAGCAGCTACGGGAGGGACACTGAAGCTTTCTTT. Translation gives CASSYGRDTEAFF.

V and J are TRBV7-2 and TRBJ2-1; 7 bases map to TRBD2. This CDR3 region has 14 residues. Germline CDR1 SGHTA, CDR2 FQGNSA. The V gene end was trimmed by 5 bases and the J gene end by 4 bases; junction bases not matched to a gene: 5. DNA for the CDR3: TGTGCCAGCAGCGCCAGCGGGAAATACAATGAGCAGTTCTTC. Translated, it gives CASSASGKYNEQFF.

A few counts support this clone. CDR3 coding DNA: TGCGCCAGCAGCGTGGACGGTATCCCCTACGAGCAGTACTTC. It encodes CASSVDGIPYEQYF. V gene TRBV5-1 combines with J gene TRBJ2-7; D unclear. The CDR3 sequence is 14 residues long. Trimming stripped 4 bases from V and 2 bases from J, with 13 bases between. Germline CDR1 SGHRS, CDR2 YFSETQ.

The CDR3 coding sequence is TGTGCCAGCAGTGCCCAGACAGGGGGCGGCAATCAGCCCCAGCATTTT. Protein sequence: CASSAQTGGGNQPQHF. This chain connects TRBV25-1 to TRBJ1-5, with 10 bases fitting TRBD1. This CDR3 spans 16 amino acids. Germline CDR1 MGHDK, CDR2 SYGVNS. The junction had 5 bases not matched to a gene; V was cut back by 4 bases and J by 2 bases.

This chain joins TRBV11-2 and TRBJ1-3; possibly TRBD1 for D (6 bases). V lost 5 bases and J 0 bases, leaving 17 bases between the germline ends. The germline V gene encodes CDR1 SGHAT and CDR2 FQNNGV. This CDR3 has 17 residues. The chain's CDR3 is CASSAGRDTHSGNTIYF. The CDR3 coding sequence is TGTGCCAGCAGCGCCGGCCGGGACACCCACTCTGGAAACACCATATATTTT.

The genes are TRBV21-1 and TRBJ1-3. TRBV21-1 counts as a pseudogene. The CDR3 length is 14 residues. The CDR3 DNA reads TGTGCCAGCAGTCCCGGGACTGCTGGAAACACCATATATTTT. Amino acid sequence: CASSPGTAGNTIYF.

This clone has only one observation. The J gene is TRBJ1-5, the V gene TRBV5-4; no clear D gene. V was cut by 7 bases and J by 4 bases, with 9 bases left in between. The CDR3 covers 12 residues. Germline CDR1 SGHNT, CDR2 YYREEE (reference sequence). DNA of the CDR3: TGTGCCAGCCGTTGGGCGAATCAGCCCCAGCATTTT. Translation gives CASRWANQPQHF.

The rearrangement uses TRBV7-2 and TRBJ2-3; possible D gene TRBD1, 6 bases. Per germline, CDR1 SGHTA and CDR2 FQGNSA. V was shortened by 1 base and J by 6 bases, with 11 bases between the two germline ends. The CDR3 is 14 residues long. CDR3 in amino acids: CASSLVGGVDTQYF. As DNA, the CDR3 is TGTGCCAGCAGCTTAGTAGGGGGTGTCGATACGCAGTATTTT.

The chain couples TRBV10-3 to TRBJ2-7; D is uncertain. The germline CDR1 and CDR2 sequences are ENHRY and SYGVKD. The CDR3 covers 12 residues. Trimming shortened V by 8 bases and J by 0 bases, and 8 bases separated the two germline ends. As DNA, the CDR3 is TGTGCCATCGCAGCTAGCTCCTACGAGCAGTACTTC. It codes for CAIAASSYEQYF.

A single count supports this clone. The genes are TRBV11-1 and TRBJ2-1; TRBD1 is a possible D gene (6 bases). Per the germline V gene, CDR1 is SGHAT and CDR2 is FQDESV (reference sequence). V shed 7 bases and J shed 5 bases, with 24 bases lying between them. This CDR3 comprises 17 residues. CDR3 in amino acids: CASTWGLGKVGNNEQFF. The CDR3 nucleotides are TGTGCCAGCACCTGGGGGCTCGGAAAGGTCGGGAACAATGAGCAGTTCTTC.

J is TRBJ1-4 and V is TRBV4-3, with D maybe TRBD1 (6 bases). Trimming pared 0 bases from V and 6 bases from J, leaving 14 bases between. The CDR3 totals 16 residues. CDR1 LGHNA and CDR2 YSLEER come from the germline V gene. This CDR3 is CASSQDRSGGDEKLFF. As DNA, the CDR3 is TGCGCCAGCAGCCAAGACCGATCGGGGGGCGATGAAAAACTGTTTTTT.

This clone was detected only once. V gene TRBV5-4 combines with J gene TRBJ2-1; 10 nucleotides match TRBD1. With 4 bases clipped from V and 6 bases from J, the junction kept 10 bases outside the gene matches. The CDR3 covers 16 residues. Per germline, CDR1 SGHNT and CDR2 YYREEE (reference sequence). This chain's CDR3 is CASSLIGTGVLNEQFF. The CDR3 nucleotides read TGTGCCAGCAGCCTAATCGGGACAGGGGTTCTCAATGAGCAGTTCTTC.

The chain is built from TRBV7-2 and TRBJ1-5; D unclear. The length of the CDR3 is 14 residues. The germline V gene encodes CDR1 SGHTA and CDR2 FQGNSA. Trimming pared 7 bases from V and 0 bases from J, leaving 10 bases between. The CDR3 loop is CASTETFSNQPQHF. The CDR3 DNA is TGTGCCAGCACCGAGACTTTTAGCAATCAGCCCCAGCATTTT.

The V and J genes are TRBV4-1 and TRBJ2-1; 8 bases match TRBD2. The V gene's germline CDR1 is MGHRA and CDR2 YSYEKL. The J segment lost 8 bases and the V segment lost 0 bases, leaving 15 bases of the junction unmatched. The CDR3 extends over 18 amino acids. Here the CDR3 DNA reads TGCGCCAGCAGCCAAGATAGCCTGGGTGAACGGGGGGGAGATGAGCAGTTCTTC. Its protein is CASSQDSLGERGGDEQFF.

This chain links TRBV9 with TRBJ2-7; unclear D gene. CDR3 length: 15 residues. V was cut by 2 bases and J by 1 base, with 13 bases left in between. Germline V CDR1 and CDR2: SGDLS, YYNGEE. The CDR3 here is CASSVGQLRSYEQYF. CDR3 DNA: TGTGCCAGCAGCGTCGGCCAGTTGAGGTCCTACGAGCAGTACTTC.

V is TRBV19 and J is TRBJ1-1; no reliable D call. This CDR3 comprises 14 residues. Between the trimmed V and J ends, which lost 9 bases and 3 bases, there was a span of 17 bases. CDR1 is LNHDA, CDR2 SQIVND, per germline (reference sequence). In DNA form, the CDR3 reads TGTGCCAGCCGAACCGGTTCTTATGACACTGAAGCTTTCTTT. Its translation: CASRTGSYDTEAFF.